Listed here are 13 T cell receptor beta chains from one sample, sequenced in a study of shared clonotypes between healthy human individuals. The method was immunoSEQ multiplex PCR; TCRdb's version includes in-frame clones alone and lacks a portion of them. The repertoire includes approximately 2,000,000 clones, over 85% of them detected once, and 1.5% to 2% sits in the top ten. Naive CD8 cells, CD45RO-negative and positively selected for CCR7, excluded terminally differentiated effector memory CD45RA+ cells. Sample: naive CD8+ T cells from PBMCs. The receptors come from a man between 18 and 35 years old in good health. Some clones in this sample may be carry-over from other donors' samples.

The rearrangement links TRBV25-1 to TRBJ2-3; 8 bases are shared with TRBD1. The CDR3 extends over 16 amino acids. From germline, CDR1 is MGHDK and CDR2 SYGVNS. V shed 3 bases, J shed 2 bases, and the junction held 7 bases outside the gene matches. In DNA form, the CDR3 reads TGTGCCAGCAGTGATCCAGGGGGCTCCGTCACAGATACGCAGTATTTT. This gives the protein CASSDPGGSVTDTQYF.

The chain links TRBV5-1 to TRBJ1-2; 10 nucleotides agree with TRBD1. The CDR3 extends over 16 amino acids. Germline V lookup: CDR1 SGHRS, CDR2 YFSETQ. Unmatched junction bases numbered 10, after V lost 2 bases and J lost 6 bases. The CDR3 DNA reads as TGCGCCAGCAGCTTCGGATACCGGACAGGGGGAAATGGCTACACCTTC. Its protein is CASSFGYRTGGNGYTF.

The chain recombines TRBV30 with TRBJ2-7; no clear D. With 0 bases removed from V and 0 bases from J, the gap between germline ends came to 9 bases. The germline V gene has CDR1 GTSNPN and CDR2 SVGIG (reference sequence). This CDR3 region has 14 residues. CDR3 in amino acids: CAWSVILTSYEQYF. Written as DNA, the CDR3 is TGTGCCTGGAGTGTAATACTGACCTCCTACGAGCAGTACTTC.

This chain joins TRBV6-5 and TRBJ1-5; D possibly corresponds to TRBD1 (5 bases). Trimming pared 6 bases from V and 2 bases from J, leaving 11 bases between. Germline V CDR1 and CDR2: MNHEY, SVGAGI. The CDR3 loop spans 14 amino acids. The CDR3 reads CASREGRGNQPQHF. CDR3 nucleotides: TGTGCCAGCAGAGAGGGGAGAGGCAATCAGCCCCAGCATTTT.

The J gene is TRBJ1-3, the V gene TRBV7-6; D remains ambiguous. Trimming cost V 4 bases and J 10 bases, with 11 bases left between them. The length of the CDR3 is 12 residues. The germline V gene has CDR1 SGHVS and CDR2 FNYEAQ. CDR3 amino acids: CASSSGLGTIYF. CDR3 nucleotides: TGTGCCAGCAGCTCCGGACTTGGTACCATATATTTT. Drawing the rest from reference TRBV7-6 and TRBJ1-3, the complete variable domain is GAGVSQSPRYKVTKRGQDVALRCDPISGHVSLYWYRQALGQGPEFLTYFNYEAQQDKSGLPNDRFSAERPEGSISTLTIQRTEQRDSAMYRCASSSGLGTIYFGEGSWLTVV.

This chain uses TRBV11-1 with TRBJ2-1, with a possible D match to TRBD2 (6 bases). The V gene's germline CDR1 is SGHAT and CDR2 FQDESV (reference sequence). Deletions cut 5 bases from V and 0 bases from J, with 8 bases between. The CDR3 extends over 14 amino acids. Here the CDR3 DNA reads TGTGCCAGCAGCCTCGGGGGCTCCTACAATGAGCAGTTCTTC. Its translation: CASSLGGSYNEQFF.

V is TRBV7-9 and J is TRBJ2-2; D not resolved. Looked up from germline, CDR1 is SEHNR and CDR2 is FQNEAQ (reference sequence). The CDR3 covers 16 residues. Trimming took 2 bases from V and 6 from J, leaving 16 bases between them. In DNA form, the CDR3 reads TGTGCCAGCAGCTTACCCCTGGGTGGTTTGGCCGGGGAGCTGTTTTTT. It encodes CASSLPLGGLAGELFF.

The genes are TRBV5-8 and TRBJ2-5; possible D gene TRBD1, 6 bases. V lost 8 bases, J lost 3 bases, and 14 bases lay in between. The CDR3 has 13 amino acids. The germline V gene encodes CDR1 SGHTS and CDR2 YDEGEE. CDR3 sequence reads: CARPNRAEETQYF. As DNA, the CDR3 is TGTGCCAGGCCCAACAGGGCCGAAGAGACCCAGTACTTC.

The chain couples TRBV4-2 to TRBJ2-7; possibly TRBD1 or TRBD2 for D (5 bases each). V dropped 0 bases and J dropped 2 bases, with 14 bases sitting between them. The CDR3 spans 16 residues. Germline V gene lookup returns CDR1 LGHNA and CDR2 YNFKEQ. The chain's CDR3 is CASSQDLRDPAYEQYF. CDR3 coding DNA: TGTGCCAGCAGCCAAGACCTCCGGGACCCCGCCTACGAGCAGTACTTC.

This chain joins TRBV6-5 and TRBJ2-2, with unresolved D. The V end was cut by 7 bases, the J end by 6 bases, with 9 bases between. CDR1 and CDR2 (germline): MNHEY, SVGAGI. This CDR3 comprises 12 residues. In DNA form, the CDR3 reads TGTGCCAGCAATCTGGGTTCCGGGGAGCTGTTTTTT. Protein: CASNLGSGELFF.

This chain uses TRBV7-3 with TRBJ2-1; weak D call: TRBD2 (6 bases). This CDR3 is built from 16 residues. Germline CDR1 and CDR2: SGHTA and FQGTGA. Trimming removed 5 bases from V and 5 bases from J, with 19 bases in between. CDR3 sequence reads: CASSPQPGTRNNEQFF. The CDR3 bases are TGTGCCAGCAGCCCCCAGCCGGGGACTCGTAACAATGAGCAGTTCTTC.

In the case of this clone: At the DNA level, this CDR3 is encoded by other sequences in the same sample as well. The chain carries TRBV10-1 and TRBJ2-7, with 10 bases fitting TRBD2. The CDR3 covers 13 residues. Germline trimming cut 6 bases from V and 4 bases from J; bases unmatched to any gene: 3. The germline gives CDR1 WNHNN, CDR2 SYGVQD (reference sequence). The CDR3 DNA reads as TGCGCCAGCAGGGCTAGCGGGAGTTACGAGCAGTACTTC. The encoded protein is CASRASGSYEQYF.

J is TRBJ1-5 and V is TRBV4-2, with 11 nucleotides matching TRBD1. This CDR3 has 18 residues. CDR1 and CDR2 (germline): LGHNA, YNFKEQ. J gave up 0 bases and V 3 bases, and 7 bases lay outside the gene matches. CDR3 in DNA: TGTGCCAGCAGCCACGGGGACAGGGGGAGGGGTAGCAATCAGCCCCAGCATTTT. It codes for CASSHGDRGRGSNQPQHF.